This is a list of T cell receptor beta chains from one sample in a study of blood T cell repertoires in COVID-19. The protocol was immunoSEQ multiplex PCR, while the TCRdb copy is restricted to in-frame clones and leaves out a portion. The sample shows under 250,000 clones, approximately 80% of them seen only once. Sequenced material: peripheral blood. These receptors were taken from a human donor in a cohort sampled during active COVID-19. Each CDR3 is given with its conserved first and last residue. D genes are given only for firm matches. Expanded clones are given a class, and other clones once, few, many or no size at all.

v_call	j_call	clone_size	d_call	cdr3_aa	cdr3_nt
TRBV21-1	TRBJ2-5	once	.	CASSKRDLAKLQETQYF	TGTGCCAGCAGCAAAAGGGACCTAGCGAAACTACAAGAGACCCAGTACTTC
TRBV29-1	TRBJ2-3	.	.	CSVEILDRYTDTQYF	TGCAGCGTTGAAATTCTCGACAGATACACAGATACGCAGTATTTT
TRBV7-9	TRBJ1-4	few	TRBD1	CASSSGQGALNEKLFF	TGTGCCAGCAGCTCGGGACAGGGGGCGTTAAATGAAAAACTGTTTTTT
TRBV9	TRBJ2-7	.	.	CASSVFPGSSYEQYF	TGTGCCAGCAGCGTATTCCCTGGGAGCTCCTACGAGCAGTACTTC
TRBV4-1	TRBJ2-5	.	TRBD2	CASSQGAGSGSETQYF	TGCGCCAGCAGCCAAGGCGCGGGTAGCGGGAGTGAGACCCAGTACTTC
TRBV24-1	TRBJ2-3	.	.	CATSGRQGAGLVADTQYF	TGTGCCACCAGTGGGCGTCAGGGGGCTGGACTAGTCGCAGATACGCAGTATTTT
TRBV6-6	TRBJ1-6	many	TRBD1	CASRAGQGTNSPLHF	TGTGCCAGCAGAGCAGGACAGGGAACAAATTCACCCCTCCACTTT
TRBV15	TRBJ2-3	.	TRBD2	CATSRDMVVAGGGNTQYF	TGTGCCACCAGCAGAGATATGGTGGTAGCGGGAGGGGGAAATACGCAGTATTTT
TRBV28	TRBJ1-5	once	TRBD1	CASSRGQGWGNQPQHF	TGTGCCAGCAGCCGGGGACAGGGATGGGGCAATCAGCCCCAGCATTTT
TRBV20-1	TRBJ2-2	.	.	CSARKGGLFF	TGCAGTGCTAGAAAGGGAGGGCTGTTTTTT
TRBV27	TRBJ1-5	.	TRBD1	CASSAGTGGLPQHF	TGTGCCAGCAGTGCCGGGACAGGGGGCTTACCCCAGCATTTT
TRBV5-6	TRBJ2-4	few	.	CASSLGLKTNIQYF	TGTGCCAGCAGCCTGGGACTTAAAACAAACATTCAGTACTTC
TRBV28	TRBJ2-7	.	TRBD2	CASRPGLAGELAEQYF	TGTGCCAGCAGACCCGGACTAGCGGGAGAGCTGGCCGAGCAGTACTTC
TRBV18	TRBJ2-1	.	TRBD2	CASSPTGTSGSWEQFF	TGTGCCAGCTCACCAACCGGGACTAGCGGGAGTTGGGAGCAGTTCTTC
TRBV2	TRBJ1-2	.	.	CASSEQTGTNYGYTF	TGTGCCAGCAGTGAGCAAACAGGGACTAACTATGGCTACACCTTC
TRBV5-5	TRBJ2-7	.	.	CASSGGASAAYEQYF	TGTGCCAGCAGCGGGGGGGCTAGCGCAGCCTACGAGCAGTACTTC
TRBV9	TRBJ1-3	few	TRBD1	CASSATGVAGNTIYF	TGTGCCAGCAGCGCGACAGGGGTGGCCGGAAACACCATATATTTT
TRBV5-1	TRBJ2-1	.	.	CASSLDSYNEQFF	TGCGCCAGCAGCCTCGACAGTTACAATGAGCAGTTCTTC
TRBV18	TRBJ2-6	.	.	CASSLTGYGANVLTF	TGTGCCAGCTCATTAACAGGGTATGGGGCCAACGTCCTGACTTTC
TRBV28	TRBJ1-1	.	.	CASSPDLLAEAFF	TGTGCCAGCAGTCCAGACTTATTGGCTGAAGCTTTCTTT
TRBV7-9	TRBJ2-7	.	.	CASSSHSGTLLALNEQYF	TGTGCCAGCAGCTCTCACAGCGGGACACTACTAGCGTTGAACGAGCAGTACTTC
TRBV5-1	TRBJ2-1	.	TRBD2	CASTSTSGSGNEQFF	TGCGCCAGCACCTCGACTAGCGGGAGTGGCAATGAGCAGTTCTTC
TRBV6-2/TRBV6-3	TRBJ2-5	.	TRBD1	CASSYWGTGAQETQYF	TGTGCCAGCAGTTACTGGGGGACAGGGGCGCAAGAGACCCAGTACTTC
TRBV2	TRBJ1-5	.	.	CASSESGVGNQPQHF	TGTGCCAGCAGTGAATCCGGGGTGGGCAATCAGCCCCAGCATTTT
TRBV4-2	TRBJ1-1	.	.	CASSQDVGVYPNTEAFF	TGTGCCAGCAGCCAAGACGTCGGGGTTTATCCTAACACTGAAGCTTTCTTT
TRBV27	TRBJ1-1	.	.	CASSLGHSGTEAFF	TGTGCCAGCAGTTTGGGGCACTCCGGGACTGAAGCTTTCTTT
TRBV7-2	TRBJ2-2	.	.	CASTPPGTFTGELFF	TGTGCCAGCACCCCCCCCGGGACTTTCACCGGGGAGCTGTTTTTT
TRBV4-1	TRBJ2-7	few	.	CASSQEVAAPYEQYF	TGCGCCAGCAGCCAAGAGGTAGCTGCCCCCTACGAGCAGTACTTC
TRBV6-1	TRBJ1-5	.	.	CASSEEGLSNQPQHF	TGTGCCAGCAGTGAAGAGGGGCTGAGCAATCAGCCCCAGCATTTT
TRBV27	TRBJ2-5	.	TRBD2	CASAGLAGVRETQYF	TGTGCCAGTGCGGGACTAGCGGGAGTTCGGGAGACCCAGTACTTC
TRBV27	TRBJ2-5	.	.	CASRFGGLGETQYF	TGTGCCAGCAGATTCGGGGGTTTGGGGGAGACCCAGTACTTC
TRBV15	TRBJ2-7	.	TRBD1	CATSRDLWDRRGEQYF	TGTGCCACCAGCAGAGATCTTTGGGACAGGAGGGGTGAGCAGTACTTC
TRBV28	TRBJ1-2	.	TRBD1	CASSFSDRNYGYTF	TGTGCCAGCAGTTTTTCGGACAGGAACTATGGCTACACCTTC
TRBV11-2	TRBJ2-5	.	.	CASSLVWGRPRETQYF	TGTGCCAGCAGCTTAGTTTGGGGCAGGCCGCGCGAGACCCAGTACTTC
TRBV7-6	TRBJ2-3	.	.	CASSLSGYVTDTQYF	TGTGCCAGCAGCTTATCGGGATACGTGACAGATACGCAGTATTTT
TRBV10-3	TRBJ2-7	.	.	CATWGLTTGVSYEQYF	TGTGCCACCTGGGGGTTGACGACAGGAGTTTCCTACGAGCAGTACTTC
TRBV19	TRBJ2-3	.	.	CASSIASADTQYF	TGTGCCAGTAGCATAGCAAGCGCAGATACGCAGTATTTT
TRBV2	TRBJ2-1	few	TRBD2	CASSEWSGSSYNEQFF	TGTGCCAGCAGTGAGTGGAGCGGGAGCTCCTACAATGAGCAGTTCTTC
TRBV10-1	TRBJ2-1	.	TRBD1	CASSESVPGGYNEQFF	TGCGCCAGCAGTGAGTCCGTCCCAGGGGGCTACAATGAGCAGTTCTTC
TRBV18	TRBJ1-4	.	TRBD1	CASSPWKQGVGNEKLFF	TGTGCCAGCTCACCATGGAAACAGGGGGTCGGGAATGAAAAACTGTTTTTT
TRBV2	TRBJ2-1	.	TRBD2	CASSSLGLAGGGEFF	TGTGCCAGCAGCTCGTTGGGACTAGCGGGAGGGGGGGAGTTCTTC
TRBV7-5	TRBJ2-5	.	.	CVRSPGIRVRQETQYF	TGTGTCAGAAGCCCGGGAATTCGGGTGCGCCAAGAGACCCAGTACTTC
TRBV18	TRBJ2-1	.	.	CASSPGSDNEQFF	TGTGCCAGCTCCCCCGGGTCGGACAATGAGCAGTTCTTC
TRBV5-5	TRBJ1-2	.	.	CASSLVVLNYGYTF	TGTGCCAGCAGCTTGGTGGTACTAAACTATGGCTACACCTTC
TRBV19	TRBJ2-1	.	TRBD2	CASSMASGRYEQFF	TGTGCCAGTAGTATGGCTAGCGGGAGATATGAGCAGTTCTTC
TRBV28	TRBJ2-2	.	.	CASIAGANTGELFF	TGTGCCAGCATCGCAGGGGCCAACACCGGGGAGCTGTTTTTT
TRBV19	TRBJ2-7	.	TRBD2	CASSVTSGTLIEQYF	TGTGCCAGTAGTGTGACTAGCGGGACCCTGATCGAGCAGTACTTC
TRBV9	TRBJ2-3	few	TRBD2	CASSGSGLAGRDTQYF	TGTGCCAGCAGCGGCTCCGGACTAGCGGGGAGGGATACGCAGTATTTT
TRBV30	TRBJ1-1	.	TRBD1	CAGNRGATEAFF	TGTGCCGGAAACAGGGGGGCCACTGAAGCTTTCTTT
TRBV2	TRBJ1-2	once	TRBD1	CASIWDRGEYGYTF	TGTGCCAGCATTTGGGACAGGGGCGAATATGGCTACACCTTC
TRBV28	TRBJ2-3	few	TRBD2	CASSLAGGAAHTQYF	TGTGCCAGCAGTCTAGCGGGAGGCGCCGCCCATACGCAGTATTTT
TRBV4-1	TRBJ1-3	.	TRBD1	CASSPSQGGNTIYF	TGCGCCAGCAGCCCCTCACAGGGGGGAAACACCATATATTTT
TRBV29-1	TRBJ2-7	once	TRBD2	CSVEDRLAGGGEQYF	TGCAGCGTTGAAGATAGGCTAGCGGGAGGAGGCGAGCAGTACTTC
TRBV28	TRBJ2-7	.	TRBD2	CASSGTSGRWGYEQYF	TGTGCCAGTTCCGGGACTAGCGGGAGATGGGGTTACGAGCAGTACTTC
TRBV18	TRBJ2-2	.	TRBD1	CASSTGTVDTGELFF	TGTGCCAGCTCAACCGGGACAGTCGACACCGGGGAGCTGTTTTTT
TRBV10-2	TRBJ1-1	few	.	CASARLRGGTEAFF	TGCGCCAGCGCACGACTGCGGGGTGGCACTGAAGCTTTCTTT
TRBV6-5	TRBJ2-1	.	TRBD2	CASSYLAGERYNEQFF	TGTGCCAGCAGTTACCTCGCGGGAGAACGATACAATGAGCAGTTCTTC
TRBV27	TRBJ2-7	.	TRBD2	CASSTSGTSYEQYF	TGTGCCAGCAGTACCAGCGGGACGTCCTACGAGCAGTACTTC
TRBV4-1	TRBJ1-1	.	.	CASSQREEGITEAFF	TGCGCCAGCAGCCAGAGGGAGGAGGGAATCACTGAAGCTTTCTTT
TRBV6-5	TRBJ2-2	.	TRBD1	CASSSGQGAAGELFF	TGTGCCAGCAGTTCGGGACAGGGGGCAGCCGGGGAGCTGTTTTTT